This is a list of T cell receptor beta chains from one sample in a study of identical twins. TCRdb reprocessed the 5' RACE reads via MiXCR and lists one record per CDR3 protein. The sample yields 250,000 to 350,000 distinct CDR3 sequences, just under 9.5% seen once. This same sample was also part of a study on yellow fever vaccine responses in identical twins.

Material: CD8+ T cells sorted from blood. These receptors all stem from a young woman in good health. The CDR3 runs from the conserved cysteine through the conserved F or W. Each record gives: J gene, V gene, clone size, D gene, CDR3 DNA, CDR3 protein. A D gene is named only where the DNA matches it firmly. Not every row has a clone size; where given, it reads once, few, many or a size class.

J gene: TRBJ2-3
V gene: TRBV4-1
clone size: many
D gene: NA
CDR3 DNA: TGCGCCAGCAGCCACCCCCCGGGGGCCTACTCTAGCACAGATACGCAGTATTTT
CDR3 protein: CASSHPPGAYSSTDTQYF

J gene: TRBJ2-3
V gene: TRBV6-1
clone size: many
D gene: TRBD2
CDR3 DNA: TGTGCCAGCAGGGCACCGGGACTAGGTTCAGATACGCAGTATTTT
CDR3 protein: CASRAPGLGSDTQYF

J gene: TRBJ2-3
V gene: TRBV2
clone size: NA
D gene: TRBD2
CDR3 DNA: TGTGCCAGCAGTGAAACTAGCGGGGCCACAGATACGCATTATTTT
CDR3 protein: CASSETSGATDTHYF

J gene: TRBJ2-2
V gene: TRBV20-1
clone size: NA
D gene: NA
CDR3 DNA: TGCAGTGCCCACCCCCGGGGACAGAACACCGGGGAGCTGTTTTTT
CDR3 protein: CSAHPRGQNTGELFF

J gene: TRBJ2-1
V gene: TRBV28
clone size: few
D gene: NA
CDR3 DNA: TGTGCCAGCAGCCCCTTTTTTCCAAACAATGAGCAGTTCTTC
CDR3 protein: CASSPFFPNNEQFF

J gene: TRBJ2-1
V gene: TRBV27
clone size: NA
D gene: NA
CDR3 DNA: TGTGCCAGCAGTTTATCGTTAGGGTTCAATGAGCAGTTCTTC
CDR3 protein: CASSLSLGFNEQFF

J gene: TRBJ2-3
V gene: TRBV4-1
clone size: NA
D gene: NA
CDR3 DNA: TGCGCCAGCAGCCAAGAGATGCGGGACACAGATACGCAGTATTTT
CDR3 protein: CASSQEMRDTDTQYF

J gene: TRBJ2-1
V gene: TRBV12-3/TRBV12-4
clone size: many
D gene: NA
CDR3 DNA: TGTGCCAGCAGTCCAGAGGTGGGATTCTCCTACAATGAGCAGTTCTTC
CDR3 protein: CASSPEVGFSYNEQFF

J gene: TRBJ1-2
V gene: TRBV11-2
clone size: few
D gene: TRBD1
CDR3 DNA: TGTGCCAGCAGCCCAGGGGGCAGCTATGGCTACACCTTC
CDR3 protein: CASSPGGSYGYTF

J gene: TRBJ2-1
V gene: TRBV7-9
clone size: few
D gene: NA
CDR3 DNA: TGTGCCAGCAGTTACACGGAGGAGCAGTTCTTC
CDR3 protein: CASSYTEEQFF

J gene: TRBJ2-2
V gene: TRBV24-1
clone size: many
D gene: NA
CDR3 DNA: TGTGCCACCAGTCCTTTGGGGGACACCGGGGAGCTGTTTTTT
CDR3 protein: CATSPLGDTGELFF

J gene: TRBJ2-7
V gene: TRBV19
clone size: few
D gene: NA
CDR3 DNA: TGTGCCAGTAGGAATCGAGGGAACGGCCGTCAACCCTCCTACGAGCAGTACTTC
CDR3 protein: CASRNRGNGRQPSYEQYF

J gene: TRBJ2-5
V gene: TRBV28
clone size: many
D gene: NA
CDR3 DNA: TGTGCCAGCAGTTTGCCGCTCCAAGAGACCCAGTACTTC
CDR3 protein: CASSLPLQETQYF

J gene: TRBJ2-1
V gene: TRBV11-1
clone size: many
D gene: NA
CDR3 DNA: TGTGCCAGCAGCTTATCCTTTGGCTACAATGAGCAGTTCTTC
CDR3 protein: CASSLSFGYNEQFF

J gene: TRBJ2-5
V gene: TRBV7-9
clone size: NA
D gene: TRBD1
CDR3 DNA: TGTGCCAGCAGCACCGCTCAAACAGGGGCAGAGACCCAGTACTTC
CDR3 protein: CASSTAQTGAETQYF

J gene: TRBJ2-7
V gene: TRBV12-3/TRBV12-4
clone size: many
D gene: NA
CDR3 DNA: TGTGCCAGCAGTCCAGGGGCCCCCTACGAGCAGTACTTC
CDR3 protein: CASSPGAPYEQYF

J gene: TRBJ2-5
V gene: TRBV5-1
clone size: few
D gene: TRBD2
CDR3 DNA: TGCGCCAGCAGCGAAAGACTAGCGGGGAGTTCCCTTGGAGAGACCCAGTACTTC
CDR3 protein: CASSERLAGSSLGETQYF

J gene: TRBJ1-2
V gene: TRBV15
clone size: many
D gene: NA
CDR3 DNA: TGTGCCACCAGCAGAGACAGGGGAACTAGGAGCTACACCTTC
CDR3 protein: CATSRDRGTRSYTF

J gene: TRBJ2-1
V gene: TRBV28
clone size: many
D gene: TRBD1
CDR3 DNA: TGTGCCAGCAGCGAGACAGGGGACTCCTACAATGAGCAGTTCTTC
CDR3 protein: CASSETGDSYNEQFF

J gene: TRBJ1-1
V gene: TRBV7-9
clone size: NA
D gene: NA
CDR3 DNA: TGTGCCAGCAGCCACCCGGGGGCAGCTGAAGCTTTCTTT
CDR3 protein: CASSHPGAAEAFF

J gene: TRBJ2-5
V gene: TRBV7-9
clone size: NA
D gene: NA
CDR3 DNA: TGTGCCAGCAGCCCCCTCGGGGACCAAGAGACCCAGTACTTC
CDR3 protein: CASSPLGDQETQYF

J gene: TRBJ2-2
V gene: TRBV7-6
clone size: many
D gene: NA
CDR3 DNA: TGTGCCAGCAGCTTATTATCGGATAACACCGGGGAGCTGTTTTTT
CDR3 protein: CASSLLSDNTGELFF

J gene: TRBJ2-1
V gene: TRBV4-1
clone size: NA
D gene: NA
CDR3 DNA: TGCGCCAGCAGCCAAGAACTCGGACTGACGTCTCTAGGACAGTTCTTC
CDR3 protein: CASSQELGLTSLGQFF

J gene: TRBJ2-5
V gene: TRBV15
clone size: many
D gene: TRBD1
CDR3 DNA: TGTGCCACCAGCAGAGAAATCGGGACAGGGTCAGAGACCCAGTACTTC
CDR3 protein: CATSREIGTGSETQYF

J gene: TRBJ2-1
V gene: TRBV27
clone size: NA
D gene: TRBD2
CDR3 DNA: TGTGCCAGCAGTTTAGTGCGGGGGGGCGATGAGCAGTTCTTC
CDR3 protein: CASSLVRGGDEQFF

J gene: TRBJ2-1
V gene: TRBV20-1
clone size: NA
D gene: TRBD1
CDR3 DNA: TGCAGTGTGGTGGGGACAGGATCGTTCGGTGAGCAGTTCTTC
CDR3 protein: CSVVGTGSFGEQFF

J gene: TRBJ1-3
V gene: TRBV20-1
clone size: many
D gene: NA
CDR3 DNA: TGCAGTGCTAGATTGGGGCACGTCAAGAGCTCTGGAAACACCATATATTTT
CDR3 protein: CSARLGHVKSSGNTIYF

J gene: TRBJ2-7
V gene: TRBV5-1
clone size: many
D gene: NA
CDR3 DNA: TGCGCCAGCAGCTTGGCTTGGGTCCCTTACTCCTACGAGCAGTACTTC
CDR3 protein: CASSLAWVPYSYEQYF

J gene: TRBJ2-5
V gene: TRBV4-2
clone size: NA
D gene: NA
CDR3 DNA: TGTGCCAGCAGCCAACTTACAGAGCAAGAGACCCAGTACTTC
CDR3 protein: CASSQLTEQETQYF

J gene: TRBJ2-3
V gene: TRBV28
clone size: NA
D gene: NA
CDR3 DNA: TGTGCCAGCAGTTTAGTTCCTAGTTGGGCCCCAGATACGCAGTATTTT
CDR3 protein: CASSLVPSWAPDTQYF

J gene: TRBJ2-7
V gene: TRBV20-1
clone size: few
D gene: TRBD1
CDR3 DNA: TGCAGTGCTAGAGATATTGTCCAGGGGGCCTACGAGCAGTACTTC
CDR3 protein: CSARDIVQGAYEQYF

J gene: TRBJ1-1
V gene: TRBV5-6
clone size: NA
D gene: NA
CDR3 DNA: TGTGCCAGCAGATTTGGAGGGGACACTGAAGCTTTCTTT
CDR3 protein: CASRFGGDTEAFF

J gene: TRBJ1-4
V gene: TRBV12-3/TRBV12-4
clone size: NA
D gene: NA
CDR3 DNA: TGTGCCAGCAGTTGGGGGATGTCAACTAATGAAAAACTGTTTTTT
CDR3 protein: CASSWGMSTNEKLFF

J gene: TRBJ1-1
V gene: TRBV4-1
clone size: many
D gene: NA
CDR3 DNA: TGCGCCAGCAGTCGCGAGGCTGAAGCTTTCTTT
CDR3 protein: CASSREAEAFF

J gene: TRBJ2-3
V gene: TRBV29-1
clone size: many
D gene: NA
CDR3 DNA: TGCAGCGTTGAAGATAGGACCACAGATACGCAGTATTTT
CDR3 protein: CSVEDRTTDTQYF

J gene: TRBJ1-4
V gene: TRBV27
clone size: few
D gene: NA
CDR3 DNA: TGTGCCAGCAGCTGGGCGGGAGGGAATGAAAAACTGTTTTTT
CDR3 protein: CASSWAGGNEKLFF

J gene: TRBJ1-1
V gene: TRBV13
clone size: many
D gene: TRBD1
CDR3 DNA: TGTGCCAGCAGCTTGGACAGGGGGAACACTGAAGCTTTCTTT
CDR3 protein: CASSLDRGNTEAFF

J gene: TRBJ2-1
V gene: TRBV6-2/TRBV6-3
clone size: few
D gene: TRBD2
CDR3 DNA: TGTGCCAGCAGTCACCGGACTAGCGGGGAAATGGCGGATGAGCAGTTCTTC
CDR3 protein: CASSHRTSGEMADEQFF